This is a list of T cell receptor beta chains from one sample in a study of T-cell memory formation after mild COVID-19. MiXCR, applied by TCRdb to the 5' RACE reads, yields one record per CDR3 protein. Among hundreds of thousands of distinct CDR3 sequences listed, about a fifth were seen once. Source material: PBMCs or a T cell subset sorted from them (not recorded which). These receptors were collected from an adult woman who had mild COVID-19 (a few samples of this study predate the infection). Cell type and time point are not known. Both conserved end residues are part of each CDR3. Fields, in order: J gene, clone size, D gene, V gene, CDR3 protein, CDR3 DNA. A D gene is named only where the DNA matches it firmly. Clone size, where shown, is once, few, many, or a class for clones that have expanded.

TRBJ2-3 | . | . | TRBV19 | CASSMVQGRTDTQYF | TGTGCCAGTAGTATGGTACAGGGTAGGACAGATACGCAGTATTTT
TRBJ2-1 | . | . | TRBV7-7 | CAGSLAQGNEQFF | TGTGCTGGCAGCTTAGCGCAGGGTAACGAGCAGTTCTTC
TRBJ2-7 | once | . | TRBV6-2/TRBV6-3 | CASSLPNRSYEQYF | TGTGCCAGCAGTTTACCGAACAGGTCCTACGAGCAGTACTTC
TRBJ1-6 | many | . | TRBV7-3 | CASSLTIYNSPLHF | TGTGCCAGCAGCTTAACTATCTATAATTCACCCCTCCACTTT
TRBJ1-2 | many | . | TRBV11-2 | CASSSTFLPGIDGYTF | TGTGCCAGCAGCTCCACTTTCCTACCGGGGATTGATGGCTACACCTTC
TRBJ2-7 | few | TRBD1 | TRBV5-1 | CASSVQGAYEQYF | TGCGCCAGCAGCGTTCAGGGGGCATACGAGCAGTACTTC
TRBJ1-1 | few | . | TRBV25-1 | CASSRLPDMNTEAFF | TGTGCCAGCAGTCGGCTCCCGGACATGAACACTGAAGCTTTCTTT
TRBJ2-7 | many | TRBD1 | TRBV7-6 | CASSPGQGVSYEQYF | TGTGCCAGCAGCCCGGGACAGGGGGTGTCCTACGAGCAGTACTTC
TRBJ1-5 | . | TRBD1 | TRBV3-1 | CASSQTGDASNQPQHF | TGTGCCAGCAGCCAAACAGGGGATGCGAGCAATCAGCCCCAGCATTTT
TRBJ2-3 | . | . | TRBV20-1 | CSARVYSSTDTQYF | TGCAGTGCTAGAGTATACTCTAGCACAGATACGCAGTATTTT
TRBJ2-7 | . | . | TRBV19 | CASSIGTGSYEQYF | TGTGCCAGTAGTATCGGGACGGGATCCTACGAGCAGTACTTC
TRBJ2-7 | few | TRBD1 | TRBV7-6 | CASSPLRDRDYEQYF | TGTGCCAGCAGCCCACTCCGGGACAGAGACTACGAGCAGTACTTC
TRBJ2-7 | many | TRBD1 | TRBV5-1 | CASSFGTGGYEQYF | TGTGCCAGCAGTTTTGGGACAGGGGGCTACGAGCAGTACTTC
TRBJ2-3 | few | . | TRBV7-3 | CASSLLRRSTDTQYF | TGTGCCAGCAGCTTACTTCGTAGGAGCACAGATACGCAGTATTTT
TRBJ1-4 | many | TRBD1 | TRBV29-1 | CSVASGTGGEKLFF | TGCAGCGTTGCTTCCGGGACAGGGGGGGAAAAACTGTTTTTT
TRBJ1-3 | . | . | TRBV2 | CASTRYSGNTIYF | TGTGCCAGCACCCGTTACTCTGGAAACACCATATATTTT
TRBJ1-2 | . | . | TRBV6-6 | CASSQSSRGLNYGYTF | TGTGCCAGCAGTCAATCCTCCAGGGGCCTTAACTATGGCTACACCTTC
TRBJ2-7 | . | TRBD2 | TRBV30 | CAWSTGGGAGEQYF | TGTGCCTGGAGTACCGGCGGGGGGGCCGGCGAGCAGTACTTC
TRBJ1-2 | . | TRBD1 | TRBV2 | CASSDDRGPSGYGYTF | TGTGCCAGCAGTGATGACAGGGGGCCGTCCGGCTATGGCTACACCTTC
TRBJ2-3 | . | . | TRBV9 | CASSVAEGGMIADTQYF | TGTGCCAGCAGCGTAGCCGAAGGAGGGATGATAGCAGATACGCAGTATTTT
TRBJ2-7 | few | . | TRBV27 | CASSPRQDHYEQYF | TGTGCCAGCAGCCCTAGACAGGACCACTACGAGCAGTACTTC
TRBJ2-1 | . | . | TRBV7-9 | CASSLVGTPNQQFF | TGTGCCAGCAGCTTAGTGGGGACTCCCAACCAGCAGTTCTTC
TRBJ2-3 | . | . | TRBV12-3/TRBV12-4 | CASSFQADGTDTQYF | TGTGCCAGCAGTTTTCAAGCGGATGGCACAGATACGCAGTATTTT
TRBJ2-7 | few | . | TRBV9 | CASSVTTALIYEQYF | TGTGCCAGCAGCGTAACTACCGCCCTGATCTACGAGCAGTACTTC
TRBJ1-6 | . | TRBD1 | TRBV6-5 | CASKTYSRGFNSPLHF | TGTGCCAGCAAAACCTATAGCAGGGGGTTTAATTCACCCCTCCACTTT